The table lists the clone carrying this T cell receptor beta chain with a count of one. The data are from a study of blood T cell repertoires in COVID-19. Study information: The samples span acute and convalescent COVID-19 from the United States, Italy and Spain.

Those who participated ranged in age from roughly 18 to 90 years and resided in 20 to 25 US areas. Exposed participants came across a COVID-19 case within 2 weeks before study entry. Only in-frame clones appear in the TCRdb table, and some are missing; sequencing was by immunoSEQ multiplex PCR. The sample lists 350,000 to 400,000 clones; 90% to 95% were seen once. The CDR3 is made up of 13 amino acids. The J segment lost 4 bases and the V segment lost 7 bases, leaving 5 bases of the junction unmatched. Per the germline V gene, CDR1 is SGDLS and CDR2 is YYNGEE. This clonotype was obtained from a woman between 40 and 55 years old who had been exposed to COVID-19. Material for sequencing was PBMCs or T cells enriched from blood (not recorded which). V usage is TRBV9 and J usage is TRBJ1-2, with 9 nucleotides matching TRBD1. Written as DNA, the CDR3 is TGTGCCAGCCGCACGACAGGGGGCTATGGCTACACCTTC. Translated, it gives CASRTTGGYGYTF. Full variable domain (missing parts from reference TRBV9 and TRBJ1-2): DSGVTQTPKHLITATGQRVTLRCSPRSGDLSVYWYQQSLDQGLQFLIQYYNGEERAKGNILERFSAQQFPDLHSELNLSSLELGDSALYFCASRTTGGYGYTFGSGTRLTVV.